What follows are 20 T cell receptor beta chains derived from one specimen sequenced in a study of blood T cell repertoires in COVID-19. This table comes from immunoSEQ multiplex PCR, and its TCRdb copy is limited to in-frame clones, with some not included. Among roughly 180,000 clones listed, about 81% were seen once. The specimen was peripheral blood. The receptors originated from a woman aged 80 or over with COVID-19, enrolled during active disease.

This chain joins TRBV6-5 and TRBJ1-4; D is unresolved. The CDR3 covers 14 residues. Trimming took off 6 bases at V and 3 bases at J, with 11 bases between the two ends. Germline V lookup: CDR1 MNHEY, CDR2 SVGAGI. The CDR3 DNA is TGTGCCAGCAGCCCGCACGGGTCTAATGAAAAACTGTTTTTT. This sequence encodes CASSPHGSNEKLFF.

This clone appeared once. The chain links TRBV19 to TRBJ1-1, with D unclear. Germline-derived CDR1 and CDR2 are LNHDA and SQIVND (reference sequence). The CDR3 contains 13 residues. V lost 3 bases, J lost 3 bases, and 8 bases lay in between. As DNA, the CDR3 is TGTGCCAGTAGTATTCGTGGAGACACTGAAGCTTTCTTT. This codes for CASSIRGDTEAFF.

The chain carries TRBV18 and TRBJ1-2, with D hard to call. This CDR3 is built from 12 residues. The ends were cut back, 3 bases at V and 5 bases at J, with 7 bases in the middle. Germline V gives CDR1 KGHSH, CDR2 LQKENI. As DNA, the CDR3 is TGTGCCAGCTCACCCGGAGAATATGGCTACACCTTC. This sequence encodes CASSPGEYGYTF.

The chain combines TRBV11-1 with TRBJ2-7, with 10 bases aligning to TRBD2. Germline values: CDR1 SGHAT, CDR2 FQDESV (reference sequence). The junction had 7 bases not matched to a gene; V was cut back by 1 base and J by 7 bases. This CDR3 is built from 15 residues. The CDR3 DNA is TGTGCCAGCAGCTTAGGGGCGGGACTAGCGCGTGAGCAGTACTTC. It yields the protein CASSLGAGLAREQYF. Full variable domain (outside the CDR3, taken from reference TRBV11-1 and TRBJ2-7): EAEVAQSPRYKITEKSQAVAFWCDPISGHATLYWYRQILGQGPELLVQFQDESVVDDSQLPKDRFSAERLKGVDSTLKIQPAELGDSAMYLCASSLGAGLAREQYFGPGTRLTVT.

The V and J genes are TRBV5-6 and TRBJ1-2, with TRBD1 matching over 7 bases. CDR1 and CDR2 (germline): SGHDT, YYEEEE. The CDR3 runs to 14 residues. J was trimmed by 7 bases and V by 1 base; bases with no gene match: 7. The chain's CDR3 is CASSLNRGKFGYTF. The CDR3, as DNA: TGTGCCAGCAGCTTGAACAGGGGAAAGTTTGGCTACACCTTC.

The J gene is TRBJ1-5, the V gene TRBV19; tentatively, D is TRBD1 (5 bases). Trimming left V 2 bases short and J 0 bases short, with 14 bases between. The germline V gene encodes CDR1 LNHDA and CDR2 SQIVND (reference sequence). This CDR3 spans 17 amino acids. The CDR3: CASSIRGPGVSNQPQHF. The CDR3 bases are TGTGCCAGTAGTATACGGGGCCCGGGGGTTAGCAATCAGCCCCAGCATTTT. Using reference TRBV19 and TRBJ1-5 for the parts outside the CDR3, the full variable domain is DGGITQSPKYLFRKEGQNVTLSCEQNLNHDAMYWYRQDPGQGLRLIYYSQIVNDFQKGDIAEGYSVSREKKESFPLTVTSAQKNPTAFYLCASSIRGPGVSNQPQHFGDGTRLSIL.

The chain joins TRBV11-3 to TRBJ1-4, with D hard to call. The germline V gene encodes CDR1 SGHNT and CDR2 YENEEA. This CDR3 spans 15 amino acids. V was cut by 1 base and J by 0 bases, with 6 bases left in between. CDR3 DNA sequence: TGTGCCAGCAGCTTAGGAGGGACAACTAATGAAAAACTGTTTTTT. Translating it yields CASSLGGTTNEKLFF.

V gene TRBV4-3 combines with J gene TRBJ1-6; 9 bases map to TRBD1. The V gene's germline CDR1 is LGHNA and CDR2 YSLEER. CDR3 size: 15 residues. V shed 4 bases and J 9 bases; nucleotides not matched to a gene: 7. The CDR3 spells CASSPGQGPGSPLHF. The CDR3 DNA follows: TGCGCCAGCAGCCCGGGACAGGGCCCCGGTTCACCCCTCCACTTT.

This clone was counted a single time. The genes are TRBV28 and TRBJ1-1; D is uncertain. V dropped 4 bases and J dropped 9 bases, with 9 bases sitting between them. The length of the CDR3 is 11 residues. Germline V gene lookup returns CDR1 MDHEN and CDR2 SYDVKM. In DNA, the CDR3 is TGTGCCAGCAGTTACAGAGCCAAAGCTTTCTTT. This encodes CASSYRAKAFF.

J is TRBJ1-1 and V is TRBV10-3; D not certain. Germline CDR1 ENHRY, CDR2 SYGVKD. The CDR3 contains 15 residues. Trimming removed 0 bases at V and 1 base at J, with 9 bases between. CDR3 region: CAISESPGRNTEAFF. CDR3 DNA sequence: TGTGCCATCAGTGAGTCGCCAGGTCGGAACACTGAAGCTTTCTTT.

The J gene is TRBJ2-5, the V gene TRBV12-1; TRBD2, as called in the table, went unchecked against the DNA. TRBV12-1 is shown as a pseudogene. The CDR3 runs to 14 residues. The CDR3 DNA reads as TGTGCCAGCATAACTAGATACGTGAAAGAGACCCAGTACTTC. Encoded protein: CASITRYVKETQYF.

The chain is built from TRBV24-1 and TRBJ1-2; a possible D gene is TRBD1 (6 bases). V was trimmed by 9 bases and J by 8 bases, leaving 15 bases between them. The CDR3 spans 12 residues. Germline CDR1 and CDR2: KGHDR and SFDVKD. The DNA of the CDR3 is TGTGCCACCGCAGGGGAACTGGAAGGCTACACCTTC. It specifies CATAGELEGYTF.

The chain joins TRBV6-2 or TRBV6-3 to TRBJ2-7, with D possibly TRBD2 on 6 matching bases. CDR1 MNHEY and CDR2 SVGEGT come from the germline V gene. Trimming took 6 bases from V and 0 from J, leaving 12 bases between them. The CDR3 is 14 amino acids. In DNA form, the CDR3 reads TGTGCCAGCAGCGAGCGGGCGAGCTCCTACGAGCAGTACTTC. Amino acids: CASSERASSYEQYF.

The chain uses TRBV5-4 and TRBJ1-1; 7 bases match TRBD1. CDR1 is SGHNT, CDR2 YYREEE, per germline (reference sequence). J lost 1 base, V lost 4 bases, and 7 bases had no gene match. This CDR3 contains 15 residues. CDR3 sequence reads: CASSRPGQSNTEAFF. CDR3 DNA: TGTGCCAGCAGCCGCCCGGGACAGTCGAACACTGAAGCTTTCTTT.

This clone was recorded only once. This rearrangement joins TRBV7-2 to TRBJ1-1; 7 bases are a match to TRBD1. Losses at the gene ends were 6 bases for V and 2 bases for J; bases not matched to a gene: 6. There are 14 residues in the CDR3. Germline CDR1 is SGHTA and CDR2 is FQGNSA. The CDR3 DNA is TGTGCCAGCAGACAGGGGAGGATAAACACTGAAGCTTTCTTT. It specifies CASRQGRINTEAFF.

The J gene is TRBJ1-4, the V gene TRBV6-1, with 8 bases matching TRBD1. The CDR3 extends over 16 amino acids. Trimming at V came to 0 bases and at J to 7 bases, leaving 7 bases not matched to a gene. Per germline, CDR1 MNHNS and CDR2 SASEGT. The CDR3 sequence is CASSEALPRGREKLFF. CDR3 bases: TGTGCCAGCAGTGAAGCGCTGCCCAGGGGGCGTGAAAAACTGTTTTTT.

V gene TRBV6-6 combines with J gene TRBJ2-1; TRBD1 matches at 11 bases. Germline V gene sequence: CDR1 MNHNY, CDR2 SVGAGI (reference sequence). CDR3 length equals 12 residues. The J segment lost 6 bases and the V segment lost 9 bases, leaving 1 base of the junction unmatched. The CDR3 DNA is TGTGCCAGTGGGACAGGGGGCAATGAGCAGTTCTTC. Its protein product is CASGTGGNEQFF.

V is TRBV6-5 and J is TRBJ2-1; D unresolved. Germline V CDR1 and CDR2: MNHEY, SVGAGI. The CDR3 is 13 residues long. Deletions cut 4 bases from V and 1 base from J, with 5 bases between. CDR3 sequence (DNA): TGTGCCAGCAGTTCAGGTTCCTACAATGAGCAGTTCTTC. It yields the protein CASSSGSYNEQFF.

This clone has a handful of counts. In DNA form, the CDR3 reads TGTGCCAGCAGTTTAGAAGACAGGGTACCTTTCTTT. Its translation: CASSLEDRVPFF. The J gene is TRBJ1-1, the V gene TRBV28; 7 positions match TRBD1. There are 12 residues in the CDR3. J lost 12 bases, V lost 2 bases, and 6 bases had no gene match. The germline V gene has CDR1 MDHEN and CDR2 SYDVKM.

The chain joins TRBV18 to TRBJ2-7, with D unclear. V was pared by 6 bases and J by 1 base, with 7 bases between. Germline CDR1 KGHSH, CDR2 LQKENI. The CDR3 is made up of 12 amino acids. The DNA of the CDR3 is TGTGCCAGCTCGCTCGAGTCCTACGAGCAGTACTTC. Amino acid sequence: CASSLESYEQYF.